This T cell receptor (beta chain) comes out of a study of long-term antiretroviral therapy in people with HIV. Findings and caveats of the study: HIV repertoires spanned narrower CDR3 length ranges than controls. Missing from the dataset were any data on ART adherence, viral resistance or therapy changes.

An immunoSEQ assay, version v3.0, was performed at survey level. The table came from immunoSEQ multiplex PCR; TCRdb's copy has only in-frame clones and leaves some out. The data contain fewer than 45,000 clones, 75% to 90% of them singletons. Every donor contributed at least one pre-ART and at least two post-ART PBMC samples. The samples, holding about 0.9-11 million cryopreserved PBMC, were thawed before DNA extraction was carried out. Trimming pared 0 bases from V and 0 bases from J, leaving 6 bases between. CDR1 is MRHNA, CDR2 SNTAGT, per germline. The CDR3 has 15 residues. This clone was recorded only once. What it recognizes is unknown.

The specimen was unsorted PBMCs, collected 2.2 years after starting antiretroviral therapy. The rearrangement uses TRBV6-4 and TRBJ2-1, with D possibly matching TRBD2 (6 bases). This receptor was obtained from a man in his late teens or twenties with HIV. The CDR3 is CASSDSSGSYNEQFF. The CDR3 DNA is TGTGCCAGCAGTGACTCTAGCGGCTCCTACAATGAGCAGTTCTTC.